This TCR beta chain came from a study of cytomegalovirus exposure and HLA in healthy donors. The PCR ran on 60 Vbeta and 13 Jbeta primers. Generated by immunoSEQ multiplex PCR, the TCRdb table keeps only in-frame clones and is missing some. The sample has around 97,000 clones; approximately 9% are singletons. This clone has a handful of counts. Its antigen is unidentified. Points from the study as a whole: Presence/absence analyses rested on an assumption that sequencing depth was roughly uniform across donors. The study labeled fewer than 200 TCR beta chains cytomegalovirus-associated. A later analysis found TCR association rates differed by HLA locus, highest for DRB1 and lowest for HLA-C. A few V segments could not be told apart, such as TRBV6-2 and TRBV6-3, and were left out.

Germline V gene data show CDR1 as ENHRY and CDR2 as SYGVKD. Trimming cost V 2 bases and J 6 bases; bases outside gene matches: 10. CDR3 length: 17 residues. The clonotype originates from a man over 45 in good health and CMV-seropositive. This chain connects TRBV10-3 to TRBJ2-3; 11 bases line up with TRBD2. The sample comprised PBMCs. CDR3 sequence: CAISETGLAGPSDTQYF. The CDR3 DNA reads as TGTGCCATCAGTGAGACAGGACTAGCGGGTCCCAGTGATACGCAGTATTTT.